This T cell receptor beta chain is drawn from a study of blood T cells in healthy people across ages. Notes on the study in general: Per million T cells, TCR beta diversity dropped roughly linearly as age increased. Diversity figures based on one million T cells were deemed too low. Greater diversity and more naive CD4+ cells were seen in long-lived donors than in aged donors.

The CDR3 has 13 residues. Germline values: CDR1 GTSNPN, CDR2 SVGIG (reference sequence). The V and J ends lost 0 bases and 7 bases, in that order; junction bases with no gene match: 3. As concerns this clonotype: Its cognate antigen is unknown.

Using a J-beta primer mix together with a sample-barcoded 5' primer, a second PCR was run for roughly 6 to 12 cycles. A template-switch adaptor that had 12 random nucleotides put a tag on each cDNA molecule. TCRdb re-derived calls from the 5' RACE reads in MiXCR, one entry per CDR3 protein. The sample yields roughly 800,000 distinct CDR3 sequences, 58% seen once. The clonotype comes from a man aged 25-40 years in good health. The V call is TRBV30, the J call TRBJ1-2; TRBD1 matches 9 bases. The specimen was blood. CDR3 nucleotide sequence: TGTGCCTGGAGTGTACAGGGGGCTTTTGGCTACACCTTC. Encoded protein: CAWSVQGAFGYTF.